This TCR beta chain was identified during a study of OX40 agonist ivuxolimab in advanced cancers. TCRdb's copy holds only in-frame clones and misses some; the assay was immunoSEQ multiplex PCR. The sample has more than 45,000 clones, approximately 85% seen once. CDR3 length: 15 residues. V was trimmed by 2 bases and J by 1 base, leaving 9 bases between them. Per germline, CDR1 MDHEN and CDR2 SYDVKM. This receptor was obtained from an adult with an advanced solid tumor such as melanoma, head and neck, liver or kidney cancer. The input for sequencing was CD4+ or CD8+ T cells sorted from blood, taken in a trial of the OX40 agonist ivuxolimab. The genes are TRBV28 and TRBJ2-1, with unresolved D. CDR3 loop: CASSLTAASYNEQFF. CDR3 DNA sequence: TGTGCCAGCAGTTTAACGGCAGCTTCCTACAATGAGCAGTTCTTC.